This T cell receptor (beta chain) emerged from a study of molecular identifiers for immune sequencing clone quantification. The CDR3 covers 18 residues. Germline lookup yields CDR1 LNHDA and CDR2 SQIVND (reference sequence). Trimming removed 3 bases from V and 0 bases from J, with 20 bases in between. TCRdb called the PCR reads again in MiXCR, with one record for every CDR3 protein. The data show about 640,000 distinct CDR3 sequences, 15% to 20% seen once. This clonotype was counted only a few times. The chain links TRBV19 to TRBJ1-1, with a weak D call TRBD1 (6 bases). The sequence was collected from a human donor in good health. Some libraries in this study had Jurkat cell RNA spiked in. Specimen: naive CD8+ T cells from blood, with Jurkat cell RNA spiked in. Subset in this sample: FACS-sorted CD8+CD4-CCR7+CD45RA+ naive T cells. CDR3 sequence (DNA): TGTGCCAGTAGTATGGGAATCGGACGGGGGCCGATGAACACTGAAGCTTTCTTT. Translated: CASSMGIGRGPMNTEAFF.